The 17 T cell receptor beta chains below were found in one sample sequenced in a study of T cell responses to AZD1222 COVID-19 vaccine (dated by TCRdb to about 2021). Library method: the immunoSEQ multiplex PCR assay. TCRdb holds this immuneACCESS table with in-frame rearrangements only. Some clones are missing; in checked studies, unresolved V genes explain under half, and the rest has no known cause. This sample gives more than 85,000 clones in total; over 75% of them show up just once. Of the sample, approximately 4.6% falls within the top ten clones. Reading the label with the study, this specimen's time point is: baseline before first vaccination. The source material was peripheral blood, sampled on day 0 of AZD1222 vaccination. The source is an adult in good health.

This clone was observed a single time. The rearrangement links TRBV5-6 to TRBJ1-2, with 7 bases aligning to TRBD1. V shed 0 bases and J 4 bases; nucleotides not matched to a gene: 6. Germline V gene lookup returns CDR1 SGHDT and CDR2 YYEEEE. The CDR3 covers 15 residues. The CDR3 sequence: CASSLGPTGAYGYTF. DNA of the CDR3: TGTGCCAGCAGCTTGGGCCCCACAGGGGCCTATGGCTACACCTTC.

The chain employs TRBV7-8 and TRBJ2-1; D is uncertain. Per the germline V gene, CDR1 is SGHVS and CDR2 is FQNEAQ. This CDR3 is 14 amino acids long. Trimming removed 1 base at V and 0 bases at J, with 4 bases between. This CDR3 is CASSLGRSYNEQFF. Written as DNA, the CDR3 is TGTGCCAGCAGCTTAGGCCGCTCCTACAATGAGCAGTTCTTC.

This rearrangement joins TRBV19 to TRBJ2-1; 7 bases line up with TRBD2. In germline, CDR1 is LNHDA, CDR2 SQIVND (reference sequence). The V and J ends lost 5 bases and 0 bases, in that order; junction bases with no gene match: 10. The CDR3 sequence is 17 residues long. CDR3 DNA: TGTGCCAGTAGTCCCCTGGGAGCGGGGCTCTCCTACAATGAGCAGTTCTTC. It codes for CASSPLGAGLSYNEQFF.

This chain connects TRBV6-2 or TRBV6-3 to TRBJ2-2; 14 nucleotides align to TRBD2. V shed 2 bases and J 6 bases; nucleotides not matched to a gene: 5. The CDR3 is 17 amino acids. Germline V CDR1 and CDR2: MNHEY, SVGEGT. DNA of the CDR3: TGTGCCAGCAGTTACGGGGGACTAGCGGGAGTGTCCGGGGAGCTGTTTTTT. It yields the protein CASSYGGLAGVSGELFF.

The chain carries TRBV19 and TRBJ2-4; 10 nucleotides match TRBD1. Germline V gene sequence: CDR1 LNHDA, CDR2 SQIVND (reference sequence). This CDR3 has 19 amino acids. The V gene end was trimmed by 4 bases and the J gene end by 5 bases; junction bases not matched to a gene: 17. CDR3 bases: TGTGCCAGTAGTACGACAGGGGGCTCGTACCGCCGAATCCAAAACATTCAGTACTTC. It is translated as CASSTTGGSYRRIQNIQYF. The full variable domain, its missing parts supplied by reference TRBV19 and TRBJ2-4, is DGGITQSPKYLFRKEGQNVTLSCEQNLNHDAMYWYRQDPGQGLRLIYYSQIVNDFQKGDIAEGYSVSREKKESFPLTVTSAQKNPTAFYLCASSTTGGSYRRIQNIQYFGAGTRLSVL.

V usage is TRBV5-1 and J usage is TRBJ1-1; weak D call: TRBD1 (5 bases). The CDR3 loop spans 16 amino acids. The germline CDR1 and CDR2 sequences are SGHRS and YFSETQ. The V end lost 0 bases, the J end lost 1 base, and 13 bases lay between the germline ends. The CDR3, as DNA: TGCGCCAGCAGCTTGGGACCGGGACTCAAGAACACTGAAGCTTTCTTT. This gives the protein CASSLGPGLKNTEAFF.

The chain couples TRBV10-3 to TRBJ1-5, with 7 bases fitting TRBD1. V shed 3 bases and J 5 bases; nucleotides not matched to a gene: 7. There are 15 residues in the CDR3. CDR1 is ENHRY, CDR2 SYGVKD, per germline. The chain's CDR3 is CAISERTGIDQPQHF. The CDR3 nucleotides read TGTGCCATCAGTGAACGGACAGGCATTGATCAGCCCCAGCATTTT.

The V and J genes are TRBV28 and TRBJ2-7, with 9 nucleotides matching TRBD1. The CDR3 is made up of 13 amino acids. V trimming: 8 bases; J trimming: 6 bases; junction bases outside the gene matches: 8. The germline V gene has CDR1 MDHEN and CDR2 SYDVKM. The CDR3 here is CASHVGQGSEQYF. The CDR3 DNA follows: TGTGCCAGCCATGTGGGACAGGGCTCCGAGCAGTACTTC.

This clone was counted at least ten times. This sequence joins TRBV6-5 and TRBJ1-1; D is uncertain. This CDR3 contains 12 residues. Trimming removed 1 base at V and 7 bases at J, with 7 bases between. Germline CDR1 reads MNHEY; CDR2 reads SVGAGI. The CDR3 is CASSYLRGEAFF. CDR3 sequence (DNA): TGTGCCAGCAGTTACTTAAGAGGTGAAGCTTTCTTT.

This clone has only one observation. The chain is built from TRBV24-1 and TRBJ2-3; D is unclear. The germline V and J ends were trimmed by 2 bases and 2 bases, with 13 bases remaining between them. The CDR3 totals 16 residues. Germline V gene data show CDR1 as KGHDR and CDR2 as SFDVKD. This CDR3 is CATSDSRRRSTDTQYF. The CDR3, as DNA: TGTGCCACCAGTGATTCCCGGCGCCGGTCCACAGATACGCAGTATTTT.

The chain employs TRBV24-1 and TRBJ2-5; D is perhaps TRBD1 (5 bases). Germline-derived CDR1 and CDR2 are KGHDR and SFDVKD. This CDR3 has 17 residues. Trimming shortened V by 3 bases and J by 4 bases, and 20 bases separated the two germline ends. The chain's CDR3 is CATSDPVRTPASETQYF. As DNA, the CDR3 is TGTGCCACCAGTGATCCAGTACGGACACCGGCATCAGAGACCCAGTACTTC.

The genes are TRBV7-9 and TRBJ2-1; TRBD2 matches at 13 bases. J gave up 7 bases and V 5 bases, and 8 bases lay outside the gene matches. Germline CDR1 reads SEHNR; CDR2 reads FQNEAQ (reference sequence). The CDR3 has 16 residues. The CDR3 coding sequence is TGTGCCAGCAGCCCAAGCAGGACTAGCGGGAGTAATGAGCAGTTCTTC. This encodes CASSPSRTSGSNEQFF.

This clone was detected only once. This chain joins TRBV4-1 and TRBJ1-6; tentative D call: TRBD1 (6 bases). Trimming pared 3 bases from V and 7 bases from J, leaving 16 bases between. Germline CDR1 MGHRA, CDR2 YSYEKL. The CDR3 contains 16 residues. CDR3 bases: TGCGCCAGCAGCCACCCGAAGGGGGTTGAAAATTCACCCCTCCACTTT. Translating gives CASSHPKGVENSPLHF.

The rearrangement links TRBV7-2 to TRBJ2-4, with a tentative D call TRBD2 (5 bases). Per the germline V gene, CDR1 is SGHTA and CDR2 is FQGNSA. Trimming removed 2 bases from V and 7 bases from J, with 15 bases in between. The CDR3 spans 15 residues. The CDR3 protein is CASSLSVDSENIQYF. The CDR3 DNA follows: TGTGCCAGCAGCTTAAGTGTAGATAGCGAGAACATTCAGTACTTC.

The chain uses TRBV7-3 and TRBJ2-1, with TRBD2 matching 9 bases. V gave up 2 bases and J gave up 9 bases; unmatched junction bases: 8. The CDR3 spans 15 residues. The V gene's germline CDR1 is SGHTA and CDR2 FQGTGA. CDR3 nucleotides: TGTGCCAGCAGCTTACTTGGCGGGGGGGCCGGTGAGCAGTTCTTC. Protein: CASSLLGGGAGEQFF.

In this sample, this clone turned up a few times. The chain recombines TRBV14 with TRBJ2-2, with TRBD2 matching over 7 bases. Trimming took 2 bases from V and 7 from J; bases not matched to a gene: 1. Germline CDR1 SGHDN, CDR2 FVKESK. CDR3 size: 13 residues. The CDR3 sequence: CASSQREGGELFF. The CDR3 bases are TGTGCCAGCAGCCAAAGGGAGGGCGGGGAGCTGTTTTTT. Combining the CDR3 with reference TRBV14 and TRBJ2-2 gives the whole variable domain EAGVTQFPSHSVIEKGQTVTLRCDPISGHDNLYWYRRVMGKEIKFLLHFVKESKQDESGMPNNRFLAERTGGTYSTLKVQPAELEDSGVYFCASSQREGGELFFGEGSRLTVL.

CDR3: CASSLQGSNTGELFF. CDR3 DNA sequence: TGTGCCAGCAGCTTACAGGGAAGCAACACCGGGGAGCTGTTTTTT. The chain couples TRBV7-2 to TRBJ2-2, with a tentative D call TRBD1 (5 bases). The V end lost 2 bases, the J end lost 2 bases, and 9 bases lay between the germline ends. CDR1 and CDR2 (germline): SGHTA, FQGNSA. The CDR3 totals 15 residues.